Presented here are 21 T cell receptor beta chains from one specimen sequenced in a study of blood T cell repertoires in COVID-19. Only in-frame clones appear in the TCRdb table, and some are missing; sequencing was by immunoSEQ multiplex PCR. The repertoire includes around 380,000 clones, around 84% of them detected once, and more than 1% sits in the top ten. Sequenced: peripheral blood. These receptors were taken from a human donor with acute or convalescent COVID-19. The donor label of this sample is uncertain.

The chain joins TRBV7-9 to TRBJ2-1, with TRBD1 as a possible D gene (5 bases). Trimming removed 6 bases at V and 1 base at J, with 13 bases between. The CDR3 has 15 residues. Germline V gene lookup returns CDR1 SEHNR and CDR2 FQNEAQ (reference sequence). The DNA of the CDR3 is TGTGCCAGCAGTTTCCTTAGGGGATCCTACAATGAGCAGTTCTTC. It translates to CASSFLRGSYNEQFF. Drawing the rest from reference TRBV7-9 and TRBJ2-1, the complete variable domain is DTGVSQNPRHKITKRGQNVTFRCDPISEHNRLYWYRQTLGQGPEFLTYFQNEAQLEKSRLLSDRFSAERPKGSFSTLEIQRTEQGDSAMYLCASSFLRGSYNEQFFGPGTRLTVL.

The chain recombines TRBV6-5 with TRBJ1-2; 8 bases map to TRBD1. The CDR3 length is 15 residues. J gave up 1 base and V 6 bases, and 7 bases lay outside the gene matches. Germline assignment: CDR1 MNHEY and CDR2 SVGAGI. The CDR3 bases are TGTGCCAGCAGAGAGCAGGGGGCGATTAACTATGGCTACACCTTC. Translation gives CASREQGAINYGYTF.

V gene TRBV7-7 combines with J gene TRBJ2-5, with TRBD1 matching 8 bases. The CDR3 has 14 amino acids. After removal of 2 bases from V and 7 bases from J, the junction contained 6 bases not matched to a gene. The V gene's germline CDR1 is SSHAT and CDR2 FNYEAQ (reference sequence). The CDR3, as DNA: TGTGCCAGCAGCTTATCAGGGGGCGACGGGACCCAGTACTTC. Translated, it gives CASSLSGGDGTQYF. The whole variable domain, filled in from reference TRBV7-7 and TRBJ2-5, reads GAGVSQSPRYKVTKRGQDVTLRCDPISSHATLYWYQQALGQGPEFLTYFNYEAQPDKSGLPSDRFSAERPEGSISTLTIQRTEQRDSAMYRCASSLSGGDGTQYFGPGTRLLVL.

DNA of the CDR3: TGTGCCTGGGGGAGGGCTGGGACTTATAATGAAAAACTGTTTTTT. Translation gives CAWGRAGTYNEKLFF. The chain combines TRBV30 with TRBJ1-4; D is possibly TRBD1 (5 bases). The CDR3 runs 15 residues. Deletions cut 5 bases from V and 4 bases from J, with 17 bases between. Per the germline V gene, CDR1 is GTSNPN and CDR2 is SVGIG (reference sequence).

Regarding this clone: At one end, the junction sequence differs from germline, possibly due to a read error. This chain uses TRBV2 with TRBJ1-6; 8 positions match TRBD1. Germline values: CDR1 SNHLY, CDR2 FYNNEI. The CDR3 extends over 14 amino acids. The CDR3 protein is CASRPGTGPSTLHF. DNA of the CDR3: TGTGCCAGCAGGCCCGGGACAGGCCCTTCAACCCTCCACTTT.

This rearrangement joins TRBV28 to TRBJ1-2; D is unresolved. The CDR3 is 12 amino acids. Between the trimmed V and J ends, which lost 8 bases and 4 bases, there was a span of 11 bases. CDR1 and CDR2 (germline): MDHEN, SYDVKM. The CDR3 protein is CASGGFSYGYTF. The CDR3 region has the DNA TGTGCCAGCGGCGGTTTCTCCTATGGCTACACCTTC.

The chain is built from TRBV18 and TRBJ2-1, with D perhaps TRBD1 (6 bases). Trimming pared 4 bases from V and 5 bases from J, leaving 12 bases between. From germline, CDR1 is KGHSH and CDR2 LQKENI. There are 14 residues in the CDR3. In nucleotides, the CDR3 is TGTGCCAGCTCACGTGGACAGACCAACAATGAGCAGTTCTTC. This encodes CASSRGQTNNEQFF.

The rearrangement links TRBV30 to TRBJ1-6, with 7 bases fitting TRBD1. The germline V gene encodes CDR1 GTSNPN and CDR2 SVGIG (reference sequence). Trimming cost V 4 bases and J 6 bases; bases outside gene matches: 9. This CDR3 region has 15 residues. CDR3 loop: CAWIETGAGNSPLHF. The CDR3 DNA is TGTGCCTGGATCGAAACAGGGGCAGGTAATTCACCCCTCCACTTT.

The chain recombines TRBV2 with TRBJ2-1; 9 nucleotides agree with TRBD2. Trimming at V came to 7 bases and at J to 9 bases, leaving 13 bases not matched to a gene. Germline values: CDR1 SNHLY, CDR2 FYNNEI. The CDR3 totals 15 residues. The CDR3 reads CASIVSGRLIGEQFF. The DNA for the CDR3 is TGTGCCAGCATTGTTAGCGGGAGATTGATCGGTGAGCAGTTCTTC.

The chain combines TRBV6-5 with TRBJ1-4; D gene unclear. Germline CDR1 MNHEY, CDR2 SVGAGI. This CDR3 has 16 residues. The V and J ends lost 0 bases and 0 bases respectively, with 8 bases between them. In nucleotides, the CDR3 is TGTGCCAGCAGTTACTCGAGGGCAGCAACTAATGAAAAACTGTTTTTT. As protein: CASSYSRAATNEKLFF.

The V gene is TRBV7-7, the J gene TRBJ2-5; TRBD2 matches at 12 bases. The germline V gene has CDR1 SSHAT and CDR2 FNYEAQ (reference sequence). The ends lost 1 base at V and 1 base at J; junction bases unmatched: 7. The CDR3 covers 18 residues. CDR3 residues: CASSLGLAGAAGQETQYF. In DNA form, the CDR3 reads TGTGCCAGCAGCTTAGGACTAGCGGGGGCCGCCGGCCAAGAGACCCAGTACTTC. Full variable domain (rest looked up from reference TRBV7-7 and TRBJ2-5): GAGVSQSPRYKVTKRGQDVTLRCDPISSHATLYWYQQALGQGPEFLTYFNYEAQPDKSGLPSDRFSAERPEGSISTLTIQRTEQRDSAMYRCASSLGLAGAAGQETQYFGPGTRLLVL.

The table lists this clone with a count of one. The CDR3 is CASTGRRAGEQYF. The CDR3 bases are TGTGCCAGCACGGGAAGGAGGGCGGGGGAGCAGTACTTC. V is TRBV12-3 or TRBV12-4 and J is TRBJ2-7; TRBD2 might be the D (6 bases). V lost 7 bases and J 7 bases, leaving 17 bases between the germline ends. The CDR3 sequence is 13 residues long.

The chain has TRBV10-2 and TRBJ2-3; TRBD2 matches 9 bases. J lost 1 base, V lost 3 bases, and 5 bases had no gene match. The CDR3 has 16 residues. Germline lookup yields CDR1 WSHSY and CDR2 SAAADI. In DNA form, the CDR3 reads TGCGCCAGCAGTGAATGGCTAGCGGGACGCACAGATACGCAGTATTTT. Protein product: CASSEWLAGRTDTQYF.

The chain combines TRBV15 with TRBJ2-3; a weak D match, TRBD2 (5 bases). Germline V gives CDR1 LNHNV, CDR2 YYDKDF (reference sequence). This CDR3 has 15 amino acids. V lost 1 base, J lost 2 bases, and 10 bases lay in between. The CDR3 sequence: CATSRVRDYTDTQYF. CDR3 DNA: TGTGCCACCAGCAGAGTCCGGGATTACACAGATACGCAGTATTTT.

The rearrangement joins TRBV29-1 to TRBJ1-6, with no clear D. V was shortened by 5 bases and J by 5 bases, with 10 bases between the two germline ends. Looked up from germline, CDR1 is SQVTM and CDR2 is ANQGSEA. The CDR3 is 13 amino acids. The DNA for the CDR3 is TGCAGCGTTCGGCAGGCGAATAATTCACCCCTCCACTTT. It yields the protein CSVRQANNSPLHF. The variable domain in full, with the rest retrieved from reference TRBV29-1 and TRBJ1-6, is SAVISQKPSRDICQRGTSLTIQCQVDSQVTMMFWYRQQPGQSLTLIATANQGSEATYESGFVIDKFPISRPNLTFSTLTVSNMSPEDSSIYLCSVRQANNSPLHFGNGTRLTVT.

The chain couples TRBV19 to TRBJ2-3; TRBD1 is a possible D gene (7 bases). Germline V CDR1 and CDR2: LNHDA, SQIVND (reference sequence). The germline V and J ends were trimmed by 2 bases and 8 bases, with 20 bases remaining between them. This CDR3 is 16 amino acids long. The CDR3 region has the DNA TGTGCCAGTAGTATAACGGCCAGTTTCCAGGGGGGTACGCAGTATTTT. Translated, it gives CASSITASFQGGTQYF.

The chain links TRBV11-2 to TRBJ2-5, with D maybe TRBD1 (6 bases). From germline, CDR1 is SGHAT and CDR2 FQNNGV. Trimming removed 5 bases at V and 4 bases at J, with 14 bases between. The CDR3 sequence is 14 residues long. CDR3 region: CASSASQGTETQYF. In DNA, the CDR3 is TGTGCCAGCAGCGCAAGCCAGGGGACAGAGACCCAGTACTTC.

The chain uses TRBV2 and TRBJ2-3; TRBD1 is a possible D gene (5 bases). The CDR3 runs 15 residues. V was pared by 5 bases and J by 6 bases, with 18 bases between. Germline values: CDR1 SNHLY, CDR2 FYNNEI. The CDR3 spells CASSRQSSRTDTQYF. The CDR3 bases are TGTGCCAGCAGTCGACAGAGTTCCCGAACTGATACGCAGTATTTT.

J is TRBJ1-4 and V is TRBV6-5, with a weak D call TRBD1 (6 bases). Looked up from germline, CDR1 is MNHEY and CDR2 is SVGAGI. Trimming took off 7 bases at V and 1 base at J, with 13 bases between the two ends. The CDR3 sequence is 15 residues long. This CDR3 is CASTQRQETNEKLFF. In DNA form, the CDR3 reads TGTGCCAGCACCCAACGACAGGAAACTAATGAAAAACTGTTTTTT.

Comment on this clone: At one end the junction does not follow the germline gene, possibly because of a read error. The CDR3 DNA is TGTGCCACCAGTCGGATATTGGGACAGAGCTCTGGAAACACCATATATTTT. Encoded protein: CATSRILGQSSGNTIYF. This chain connects TRBV6-2 or TRBV6-3 to TRBJ1-3; 7 positions agree with TRBD1. The CDR3 is 17 residues long. Germline values: CDR1 MNHEY, CDR2 SVGEGT.

The gene calls are TRBV3-1 (or the pseudogene TRBV3-2) and TRBJ2-5; a possible D gene is TRBD1 (6 bases). V was pared by 4 bases and J by 4 bases, with 16 bases between. The CDR3 is 15 amino acids. Germline V gives CDR1 LGHDT, CDR2 YNNKEL (reference sequence). The CDR3 region is CASSPLRWGRETQYF. The CDR3 nucleotides read TGTGCCAGCAGCCCCCTAAGGTGGGGGCGAGAGACCCAGTACTTC.